This TCR beta chain is drawn from a study of T cells in Graves' hyperthyroidism and ophthalmopathy (dated by TCRdb to about 2019). About the full investigation: To identify distinguishing TCR V-J signatures, a discovery cohort of 100 or so patients was used, comprising 40 to 45 with Graves' ophthalmopathy and 55 to 65 with stable Graves' hyperthyroidism. Prospective prediction of ophthalmopathy was tested in an independent validation cohort consisting of about 19 hyperthyroidism patients and around 16 patients who later progressed to ophthalmopathy. Thyroid tissue and blood T-cell repertoires from more than five Graves' hyperthyroidism patients were also compared in the study. The paper reports TCR Vbeta CDR3 sequencing of about 140 peripheral blood samples: over 40 ophthalmopathy, fewer than 80 hyperthyroidism and approximately 17 progressor patients. The approximately 100 discovery patients were divided at random into training and test sets in a 7:3 ratio. Following sampling, methimazole starting at 30 mg daily was given to hyperthyroidism patients, and high-dose intravenous methylprednisolone was given to ophthalmopathy patients.

TCR beta CDR3 regions were amplified from RNA transcripts. The TCR CDR3 was subjected to a first round of RT-PCR using the HTBI primer set and the Qiagen OneStep RT-PCR kit. Libraries were constructed in a second round of multiplex PCR, after which size selection and purification were carried out. Paired-end sequencing of the libraries was performed with 100 bp reads on an Illumina HiSeq2000. Turning to the authors' computational methods: Raw data were processed with SOAPnuke, discarding reads with adapters, uncalled bases, mean Phred below 15, or no exact constant-primer or identifier match. High-quality paired reads were merged with COPE v1.2.5, and unique nucleotide sequences were defined as clonotypes. Clonotypes were aligned to IMGT TRBV, TRBD and TRBJ reference segments using MiTCR v1.1. The analysis included only V-J combinations with a frequency above 0.0001, which together covered around 99% of the repertoires. The TCS score was defined as the ratio of F50 (clonal expansion) to E x V (chaos), calculated using BLOSUM62-based TCRdist between CDR3 peptides within each V-J. Welch's t-statistics and random forest reduced some 510 V-J features to 13, which were used in a naive Bayes classifier (R e1071). TCRdb trimmed public reads at Q25 via fastp, called clones via MiXCR and kept in-frame beta chains. Rows merge per CDR3 protein into single entries with the most common DNA and genes. The V and J calls here are based on TCRdb, not the publication. Counted in this sample were just over 550,000 distinct CDR3 sequences; around 46% of them appeared once. Nearly 8.5% of the sample goes to the ten largest clones.

Points the paper makes about the study in general: Sample size was not statistically predetermined, and investigators were not blinded to group allocation. Most expanded thyroid clonotypes (frequency above 0.001) were also detected in blood, suggesting blood repertoires may reflect thyroid immune responses. In validation, the model predicted progression to ophthalmopathy a median of roughly 6.5 months before onset, with roughly 68% sensitivity and roughly 77% specificity. A 13 V-J signature model separated ophthalmopathy from stable hyperthyroidism, with about 90% sensitivity and 81.08% specificity in cross-validation and 80%/75% in testing.

A patient counted as having stable Graves' hyperthyroidism if no progression to ophthalmopathy occurred over 18 months of follow-up. The hyperthyroidism patients were between 18 and 65 years old and newly diagnosed, with a disease duration of less than 2 months. The study excluded patients with uncontrolled infections, other autoimmune diseases, pregnancy or lactation. Diagnoses were based on clinical symptoms, serum thyroxine and TRAb, thyroid ultrasound and orbital computed tomography. Total RNA was extracted with Trizol reagent, and quality was checked on an Agilent 2100 Bioanalyzer. V was cut back by 6 bases and J by 2 bases, leaving a gap of 11 bases between them. Spanning cysteine to phenylalanine, the CDR3 consists of 13 amino acids. The sequence is cut down to CDR3 DNA, 39 bases in frame from base 1. CDR1 and CDR2, looked up from the germline V gene, are SGHVS and FQNEAQ. In the case of this clonotype: The target of this receptor is not known. Base qualities are not at hand, and no much larger clone is one base apart.

The rearranged segments are TRBV7-8 and TRBJ2-7; confidence is insufficient to name the D gene. The sample taken for sequencing was peripheral blood or thyroid tissue (not recorded which). The TCR was taken from a woman under 30 with Graves' hyperthyroidism. Donor details come from another sample of the same person, matched by shared clones. The DNA sequence is as follows: TGTGCCAGCAGTTTGCGACCTACCTACGAGCAGTACTTC. Its amino acids are CASSLRPTYEQYF.